These 24 T cell receptor beta chains were sequenced from one sample in a study of T cells in Graves' hyperthyroidism and ophthalmopathy. Using RNA transcripts as the source, TCR beta CDR3 regions were amplified. HTBI primers drove first-round RT-PCR of the TCR CDR3. From the multiplex PCR reads, TCRdb called clonotypes with MiXCR, one entry per CDR3 protein. The sample holds about 320,000 distinct CDR3 sequences, roughly 15% seen once. The sample consisted of blood. Receptors were obtained from a man younger than 40 with Graves' hyperthyroidism.

This clonotype has a handful of counts. This chain connects TRBV5-1 to TRBJ1-2, with D perhaps matching TRBD1 (5 bases). Germline assignment: CDR1 SGHRS and CDR2 YFSETQ. V was pared by 3 bases and J by 3 bases, with 15 bases between. There are 15 residues in the CDR3. CDR3 sequence reads: CASSSSEGFYYGYTF. Written as DNA, the CDR3 is TGCGCCAGCAGCTCGAGCGAGGGGTTCTACTATGGCTACACCTTC.

The chain joins TRBV24-1 to TRBJ2-2; D may be TRBD2 (5 bases). Per the germline V gene, CDR1 is KGHDR and CDR2 is SFDVKD. The CDR3 spans 15 residues. V lost 5 bases to trimming and J lost 6 bases, with 15 bases between them. CDR3 bases: TGTGCCACCAGTGGTACGGACTTGGCATCCGGGGAGCTGTTTTTT. This codes for CATSGTDLASGELFF.

The V and J genes are TRBV15 and TRBJ2-3, with 11 bases identical to TRBD2. Germline lookup yields CDR1 LNHNV and CDR2 YYDKDF (reference sequence). Trimming at V came to 0 bases and at J to 5 bases, leaving 1 base not matched to a gene. The CDR3 is made up of 15 amino acids. This CDR3 is CATSRELAGVDTQYF. The CDR3 DNA reads as TGTGCCACCAGCAGAGAACTAGCGGGAGTAGATACGCAGTATTTT. Combining the CDR3 with reference TRBV15 and TRBJ2-3 gives the whole variable domain DAMVIQNPRYQVTQFGKPVTLSCSQTLNHNVMYWYQQKSSQAPKLLFHYYDKDFNNEADTPDNFQSRRPNTSFCFLDIRSPGLGDTAMYLCATSRELAGVDTQYFGPGTRLTVL.

This clonotype occurred many times. The chain joins TRBV5-1 to TRBJ2-3, with unresolved D. Germline CDR1 is SGHRS and CDR2 is YFSETQ. The V end was cut by 3 bases, the J end by 4 bases, with 15 bases between. The CDR3 covers 15 residues. CDR3 in DNA: TGCGCCAGCAGCTCTGGGCCCCGGACCTCAGATACGCAGTATTTT. Translation gives CASSSGPRTSDTQYF.

This clonotype was picked up a small number of times. CDR3 region: CASSLFRTTDTQYF. The DNA for the CDR3 is TGTGCCAGCAGCTTGTTCAGGACCACAGATACGCAGTATTTT. The J gene is TRBJ2-3, the V gene TRBV5-6, with no clear D. There are 14 residues in the CDR3. Germline V gene data show CDR1 as SGHDT and CDR2 as YYEEEE. The V end lost 1 base, the J end lost 2 bases, and 8 bases lay between the germline ends. The variable domain in full, with the rest retrieved from reference TRBV5-6 and TRBJ2-3, is DAGVTQSPTHLIKTRGQQVTLRCSPKSGHDTVSWYQQALGQGPQFIFQYYEEEERQRGNFPDRFSGHQFPNYSSELNVNALLLGDSALYLCASSLFRTTDTQYFGPGTRLTVL.

At least ten counts were recorded for this clonotype. The chain is built from TRBV12-3 or TRBV12-4 and TRBJ2-3; D remains ambiguous. The CDR3 is 13 amino acids. V gave up 7 bases and J gave up 6 bases, with 14 bases separating them. DNA for the CDR3: TGTGCCAGCATTTCAACCCGTCTGGATACGCAGTATTTT. As protein: CASISTRLDTQYF.

This clonotype was picked up many times. V is TRBV7-2 and J is TRBJ2-3; D is unresolved. The germline V gene has CDR1 SGHTA and CDR2 FQGNSA. Trimming took off 5 bases at V and 5 bases at J, with 8 bases between the two ends. This CDR3 comprises 12 residues. CDR3 sequence: CASSLQRDTQYF. CDR3 in DNA: TGTGCCAGCAGCCTGCAACGAGATACGCAGTATTTT. The full variable domain, rest sourced from reference TRBV7-2 and TRBJ2-3, is GAGVSQSPSNKVTEKGKDVELRCDPISGHTALYWYRQSLGQGLEFLIYFQGNSAPDKSGLPSDRFSAERTGGSVSTLTIQRTQQEDSAVYLCASSLQRDTQYFGPGTRLTVL.

This clonotype has at least ten counts. V and J are TRBV7-8 and TRBJ1-1, with D maybe TRBD1 (5 bases). The CDR3 is made up of 12 amino acids. V lost 2 bases and J lost 7, with 8 bases in between. Germline lookup yields CDR1 SGHVS and CDR2 FQNEAQ. The CDR3: CASSLRDSEAFF. CDR3 in DNA: TGTGCCAGCAGCTTAAGAGACAGTGAAGCTTTCTTT.

The V and J genes are TRBV5-4 and TRBJ2-3; 8 bases fit TRBD2. The CDR3 loop spans 14 amino acids. Losses at the gene ends were 4 bases for V and 4 bases for J; bases not matched to a gene: 5. CDR1 SGHNT and CDR2 YYREEE come from the germline V gene (reference sequence). The CDR3 DNA reads TGTGCCAGCAGCCGGGAGGGAGTCCCAGATACGCAGTATTTT. Its protein product is CASSREGVPDTQYF.

The chain couples TRBV2 to TRBJ1-5; maybe TRBD1 (5 bases). Germline lookup yields CDR1 SNHLY and CDR2 FYNNEI. The CDR3 consists of 14 residues. Trimming took off 5 bases at V and 4 bases at J, with 12 bases between the two ends. CDR3 residues: CASSSGTENQPQHF. DNA for the CDR3: TGTGCCAGCAGTTCCGGGACTGAGAATCAGCCCCAGCATTTT.

This clonotype was counted many times. The J gene is TRBJ1-1, the V gene TRBV3-1; unclear D gene. The length of the CDR3 is 13 residues. Germline V gives CDR1 LGHDT, CDR2 YNNKEL (reference sequence). V lost 2 bases to trimming and J lost 8 bases, with 12 bases between them. CDR3 coding DNA: TGTGCCAGCAGCCAAACCAGCCCCGGGGAAGCTTTCTTT. Amino acids: CASSQTSPGEAFF.

There are a few counts of this clonotype. V gene TRBV4-1 combines with J gene TRBJ2-7; 8 bases map to TRBD2. The germline V gene encodes CDR1 MGHRA and CDR2 YSYEKL. Trimming cost V 2 bases and J 0 bases; bases outside gene matches: 6. The CDR3 is made up of 16 amino acids. The DNA of the CDR3 is TGCGCCAGCAGCCAATCACTAGCGGAAACCTCCTACGAGCAGTACTTC. Its protein is CASSQSLAETSYEQYF.

V gene TRBV6-1 combines with J gene TRBJ2-4, with 8 nucleotides matching TRBD1. The V segment lost 5 bases and the J segment 8 bases; nucleotides outside the gene matches: 5. Per germline, CDR1 MNHNS and CDR2 SASEGT. The CDR3 is 13 residues long. The CDR3 sequence: CASSQTGDHIQYF. The CDR3 DNA reads as TGTGCCAGCAGTCAGACAGGGGATCACATTCAGTACTTC.

This chain connects TRBV19 to TRBJ1-5; D perhaps matches TRBD1 (5 bases). Germline V gene data show CDR1 as LNHDA and CDR2 as SQIVND (reference sequence). The V end lost 7 bases, the J end lost 7 bases, and 17 bases lay between the germline ends. The CDR3 contains 14 residues. CDR3: CASTGRAREQPQHF. CDR3 coding DNA: TGTGCCAGTACCGGCAGGGCCCGGGAGCAGCCCCAGCATTTT.

In its sample, this clonotype was seen a few times. The V call is TRBV2, the J call TRBJ2-1; the D call may be TRBD1 or TRBD2 (6 bases each). Germline V gives CDR1 SNHLY, CDR2 FYNNEI. CDR3 length: 16 amino acids. The V end was cut by 9 bases, the J end by 0 bases, with 18 bases between. The CDR3: CARGGPVISSYNEQFF. The CDR3, as DNA: TGTGCCAGAGGGGGGCCAGTAATCAGCTCCTACAATGAGCAGTTCTTC.

The chain links TRBV19 to TRBJ2-1; no clear D gene. CDR3 length equals 14 residues. In germline, CDR1 is LNHDA, CDR2 SQIVND (reference sequence). V lost 3 bases, J lost 2 bases, and 8 bases lay in between. CDR3 nucleotide sequence: TGTGCCAGTAGTATCGAGCAGCCCTACAATGAGCAGTTCTTC. Protein sequence: CASSIEQPYNEQFF.

This clonotype was observed many times. The V and J genes are TRBV6-5 and TRBJ2-7; D ambiguous. Germline loops: CDR1 MNHEY, CDR2 SVGAGI. CDR3 length: 13 amino acids. The V and J ends lost 0 bases and 4 bases respectively, with 7 bases between them. CDR3: CASSYSIEYEQYF. Written as DNA, the CDR3 is TGTGCCAGCAGTTACTCGATTGAGTACGAGCAGTACTTC.

This clonotype was detected only a few times. The chain links TRBV3-1 to TRBJ2-6, with a weak D call TRBD2 (5 bases). This CDR3 has 16 amino acids. Germline V gene sequence: CDR1 LGHDT, CDR2 YNNKEL (reference sequence). Trimming took off 7 bases at V and 0 bases at J, with 13 bases between the two ends. The DNA of the CDR3 is TGTGCCAGCAATTTGAGGGCCTCCTCTGGGGCCAACGTCCTGACTTTC. Encoded protein: CASNLRASSGANVLTF.

This clonotype was recorded at least ten times. The V and J genes are TRBV20-1 and TRBJ2-7; a weak D match, TRBD1 (5 bases). CDR3 length: 12 amino acids. Trimming shortened V by 4 bases and J by 2 bases, and 9 bases separated the two germline ends. Germline V gene data show CDR1 as DFQATT and CDR2 as SNEGSKA (reference sequence). CDR3 protein: CSATDSTYEQYF. CDR3 DNA sequence: TGCAGTGCTACTGACAGTACCTACGAGCAGTACTTC.

V is TRBV29-1 and J is TRBJ2-1, with D hard to call. In germline, CDR1 is SQVTM, CDR2 ANQGSEA. The CDR3 runs 9 residues. V was clipped by 3 bases and J by 10 bases, with 4 bases between them. The CDR3 protein is CSVDEEQFF. In DNA, the CDR3 is TGCAGCGTTGATGAAGAGCAGTTCTTC.

At least ten counts were recorded for this clonotype. The J gene is TRBJ1-1, the V gene TRBV7-3; D is unresolved. The CDR3 covers 14 residues. CDR1 and CDR2 from the germline V gene are SGHTA and FQGTGA. With 3 bases removed from V and 0 bases from J, the gap between germline ends came to 8 bases. The chain's CDR3 is CASSLDSMNTEAFF. In nucleotides, the CDR3 is TGTGCCAGCAGCTTGGACTCCATGAACACTGAAGCTTTCTTT.

Many counts were recorded for this clonotype. The chain combines TRBV12-5 with TRBJ2-5; no clear D gene. Per germline, CDR1 LGHNT and CDR2 FRNRAP. There are 11 residues in the CDR3. The V end was cut by 5 bases, the J end by 5 bases, with 6 bases between. The CDR3 nucleotides are TGTGCTAGTGGTACCCCGGAGACCCAGTACTTC. Translation: CASGTPETQYF.

This clonotype was seen a few times. The chain links TRBV5-1 to TRBJ2-2; D not resolved. This CDR3 region has 15 residues. V lost 6 bases, J lost 1 base, and 13 bases lay in between. Germline CDR1 reads SGHRS; CDR2 reads YFSETQ. CDR3 sequence: CASMEGTMNTGELFF. DNA for the CDR3: TGCGCCAGCATGGAAGGCACAATGAACACCGGGGAGCTGTTTTTT. The variable domain in full, completed from reference TRBV5-1 and TRBJ2-2, reads KAGVTQTPRYLIKTRGQQVTLSCSPISGHRSVSWYQQTPGQGLQFLFEYFSETQRNKGNFPGRFSGRQFSNSRSEMNVSTLELGDSALYLCASMEGTMNTGELFFGEGSRLTVL.

This clonotype appeared a few times. This chain connects TRBV5-1 to TRBJ2-1, with 8 bases matching TRBD1. With 4 bases clipped from V and 6 bases from J, the junction kept 9 bases outside the gene matches. Per germline, CDR1 SGHRS and CDR2 YFSETQ. The CDR3 consists of 15 residues. The chain's CDR3 is CASSRTGTGINEQFF. CDR3 coding DNA: TGCGCCAGCAGCCGGACCGGGACAGGCATCAATGAGCAGTTCTTC. The complete variable domain, with remaining parts taken from reference TRBV5-1 and TRBJ2-1, reads KAGVTQTPRYLIKTRGQQVTLSCSPISGHRSVSWYQQTPGQGLQFLFEYFSETQRNKGNFPGRFSGRQFSNSRSEMNVSTLELGDSALYLCASSRTGTGINEQFFGPGTRLTVL.